The T cell receptor (beta chain) under discussion was sequenced for a study of massively parallel sequencing of T cell beta chains (dated 2009 in TCRdb). As for the study more broadly: Using 5'-RACE, Illumina short-read sequencing and a dedicated short-read assembly strategy, the study profiled the diversity of human TCR beta CDR3 in peripheral blood. Beyond this particular receptor, the publication reports: Among 33,664 distinct clonotypes, single-copy clonotypes made up 65% to 80% of clonotypes but only around 19% of assemblies. In subsampling, clonotype counts increased linearly with read number, which indicated that sequencing depth was far from saturation. CDR3 beta length ranged from 21 to 81 nucleotides, peaking at 45 nucleotides. The reported gene usage frequencies may have been skewed by preferential PCR amplification of some TRBV and TRBJ sequences. Because the RNA was pooled from many donors, population-average clonotype abundance rather than any individual repertoire is reflected in the results. A single sequence read supported most clonotypes (about 70% of the roughly 34,000), and this single-read support could in principle inflate apparent diversity. Usage of TRBV genes spanned from 0.0095% to 0.01% for TRBV17 up to 24.6% for TRBV20-1, while TRBJ usage spanned from more than 1.5% for TRBJ2-6 up to roughly 17% for TRBJ2-1. Only about 23,000 (around 70%) of the clonotypes could be assigned a unique TRBV gene.

On this clonotype: It has no known antigen specificity. Per-base quality was not reported, and no clone a single base away is much larger than it.

There are 15 amino acids in the CDR3, from cysteine to phenylalanine inclusive. The retained sequence is limited to the CDR3, 45 bases, with the frame set at the first base. V is pared back by 0 bases and J by 8 bases, with 17 bases lying between the germline termini. The germline V gene (reference sequence) sets CDR1 to DFQATT and CDR2 to SNEGSKA. TCRdb shows the sequencer as Illumina Genome Analyzer II. Two rounds of nested PCR with TRBC1/TRBC2-specific primers produced a RACE product of about 520 bp, and the RACE product was then gel-purified. To give RACE a 5' anchor, first-strand cDNA synthesis used a TRBC-specific primer together with a template-switching oligonucleotide. The RACE amplicon was too long for direct short-read sequencing, so it was concatemerized by ligation and sheared by sonication. PAGE was used to isolate a size fraction of 100 to 300 bp, and that fraction then underwent shotgun sequencing on the Illumina platform. Separate runs on an Illumina GAII yielded 18.8 million 36-nt reads and 21.7 million 50-nt single-end reads. For the original study's pipeline: The pooled tens of millions of reads were assembled with iSSAKE using parameters -m 15, -o 2 and -r 0.7. De novo CDR3 beta assemblies were seeded by reads aligning to the ends of Ensembl TRBV gene predictions that carried unmatched junctional bases. Rather than raw read depth, the number of matching assembled contigs was used to estimate clonotype abundance. Of the assembled clonotypes, 2,098 (roughly 5.9%) were found to have in-frame stop codons and were removed, so that approximately 35,000 productive clonotypes were retained. Of the 270 or so unique TCR sequences obtained by Sanger sequencing of cloned RACE products, approximately 69% were also present in the Illumina assembly. TCRdb reran the public reads through fastp at Q25 and MiXCR, keeping productive beta chains. Each CDR3 protein gets just one entry, which takes the most common genes and DNA from the rows behind it. The authors' filters were not applied to this entry. The sample table contains some 4,300 distinct CDR3 sequences; only one count was recorded for approximately 40% of them. Roughly 3% of the sample rests with the top ten.

The donor pool comprised roughly 390 males and some 160 females, all aged roughly 18 to 40 years. From roughly 160 liters of pooled peripheral blood, peripheral leukocyte polyA+ RNA was isolated. The starting material was a commercial mRNA preparation from normal human peripheral blood leukocytes pooled from roughly 500 individuals. The sequence joins TRBV20-1 to TRBJ2-1; the D gene cannot be resolved reliably. The specimen was commercial RNA from peripheral blood pooled from many donors. The clonotype originates from a pool of human donors in good health; the sample was commercial RNA pooled from many donors. The sequenced DNA is TGCAGTGCTAGAGATAAGTCCTTTGGGCCCCATGAGCAGTTCTTC. Translated, it reads CSARDKSFGPHEQFF.